Shown below are 18 T cell receptor beta chains from a single sample sequenced in a study of beta chain features in type 1 diabetes. Expressed TCRB transcripts were sequenced because the isolated RNA had all been reverse transcribed beforehand. The repertoire was sequenced with immunoSEQ multiplex PCR; TCRdb's copy has only in-frame clones and lacks some. The sample includes around 160,000 clones, nearly 50% of them seen just once. The sequenced sample was Tregs from blood. All receptors come from a man aged 18 to 35 in good health.

The rearrangement uses TRBV29-1 and TRBJ1-1; D is unclear. This CDR3 spans 14 amino acids. Germline V lookup: CDR1 SQVTM, CDR2 ANQGSEA. V was pared by 6 bases and J by 8 bases, with 22 bases between. The CDR3 sequence: CSVERTPGEAEAFF. The DNA for the CDR3 is TGCAGCGTCGAACGGACTCCGGGTGAGGCCGAAGCTTTCTTT.

The rearrangement uses TRBV5-6 and TRBJ2-3; TRBD2 agrees at 8 bases. CDR1 is SGHDT and CDR2 is YYEEEE in the germline V gene. After removal of 6 bases from V and 9 bases from J, the junction contained 15 bases not matched to a gene. The CDR3 runs to 15 residues. The CDR3: CASTSTSDYLGTQYF. CDR3 coding DNA: TGTGCCAGCACGTCGACTAGCGACTACCTTGGCACGCAGTATTTT.

The rearrangement joins TRBV5-1 to TRBJ2-5; D unresolved. Per the germline V gene, CDR1 is SGHRS and CDR2 is YFSETQ. V was shortened by 4 bases and J by 5 bases, with 9 bases between the two germline ends. The CDR3 is 12 amino acids. The CDR3 is CASSPRRETQYF. The CDR3 nucleotides read TGCGCCAGCAGCCCACGTCGGGAGACCCAGTACTTC.

This clone was counted a few times. J is TRBJ2-4 and V is TRBV7-9, with TRBD2 matching over 13 bases. This CDR3 has 15 residues. V lost 3 bases and J lost 9; bases outside the gene matches: 5. The germline V gene has CDR1 SEHNR and CDR2 FQNEAQ (reference sequence). CDR3 in DNA: TGTGCCAGCAGCTTTGGACTAGCGGGAGAGATCATTCAGTACTTC. Translation gives CASSFGLAGEIIQYF.

The genes are TRBV11-1 and TRBJ1-1; 10 nucleotides agree with TRBD1. Germline CDR1 SGHAT, CDR2 FQDESV (reference sequence). The CDR3 has 16 residues. V gave up 5 bases and J gave up 0 bases; unmatched junction bases: 6. The CDR3 loop reads CASSPGTGALNTEAFF. The CDR3 DNA reads TGTGCCAGCAGCCCCGGGACAGGGGCTCTGAACACTGAAGCTTTCTTT.

This clone was found a few times. The chain couples TRBV28 to TRBJ2-7; D gene ambiguous. The V and J ends lost 4 bases and 3 bases respectively, with 7 bases between them. The CDR3 totals 12 residues. Germline CDR1 reads MDHEN; CDR2 reads SYDVKM. The CDR3 DNA is TGTGCCAGCAGTTCCCTTCTCTACGAGCAGTACTTC. This codes for CASSSLLYEQYF.

This clone was seen a handful of times. The chain is built from TRBV6-5 and TRBJ2-7; TRBD1 agrees at 7 bases. Germline V lookup: CDR1 MNHEY, CDR2 SVGAGI. The ends lost 5 bases at V and 2 bases at J; junction bases unmatched: 9. The CDR3 length is 15 residues. CDR3 amino acids: CASSRTGERTYEQYF. Written as DNA, the CDR3 is TGTGCCAGCAGTCGCACAGGGGAAAGGACCTACGAGCAGTACTTC.

This clone was observed a few times. This CDR3 reads CATSRASGSPYNEQFF. Written as DNA, the CDR3 is TGTGCCACCAGCAGAGCTAGCGGGAGTCCCTACAATGAGCAGTTCTTC. This sequence joins TRBV15 and TRBJ2-1; TRBD2 aligns across 10 bases. J gave up 2 bases and V 1 base, and 2 bases lay outside the gene matches. Germline-derived CDR1 and CDR2 are LNHNV and YYDKDF (reference sequence). The CDR3 length is 16 residues.

The chain's CDR3 is CASSPAGGVYNEQFF. Written as DNA, the CDR3 is TGTGCCAGCTCTCCGGCGGGGGGGGTATACAATGAGCAGTTCTTC. The chain joins TRBV5-4 to TRBJ2-1; TRBD2 agrees at 9 bases. The germline V gene has CDR1 SGHNT and CDR2 YYREEE (reference sequence). V lost 7 bases and J lost 4; bases outside the gene matches: 9. The CDR3 sequence is 15 residues long.

The J gene is TRBJ1-2, the V gene TRBV9; D may be TRBD1 (5 bases). The CDR3 covers 12 residues. CDR1 and CDR2 from the germline V gene are SGDLS and YYNGEE. V lost 0 bases and J 7 bases, leaving 7 bases between the germline ends. CDR3 DNA sequence: TGTGCCAGCAGCGTAGGGAGGGGTGGCTACACCTTC. It codes for CASSVGRGGYTF.

CDR3 loop: CASSLVRSGVKETQYF. CDR3 nucleotide sequence: TGCGCCAGCAGCTTGGTGCGTAGCGGGGTTAAAGAGACCCAGTACTTC. This chain uses TRBV5-1 with TRBJ2-5; 8 bases map to TRBD2. The junction had 7 bases not matched to a gene; V was cut back by 0 bases and J by 3 bases. The length of the CDR3 is 16 residues. The germline V gene encodes CDR1 SGHRS and CDR2 YFSETQ.

The V and J genes are TRBV2 and TRBJ2-3; 10 bases line up with TRBD1. The germline CDR1 and CDR2 sequences are SNHLY and FYNNEI. The CDR3 is made up of 14 amino acids. The V segment lost 8 bases and the J segment 4 bases; nucleotides outside the gene matches: 6. The CDR3 sequence: CASFRDRGADTQYF. In DNA form, the CDR3 reads TGTGCCAGCTTCCGGGACAGGGGTGCAGATACGCAGTATTTT.

The chain joins TRBV7-2 to TRBJ2-7; TRBD1 agrees at 10 bases. CDR3 length: 15 amino acids. Germline trimming cut 3 bases from V and 4 bases from J; bases unmatched to any gene: 6. The germline V gene encodes CDR1 SGHTA and CDR2 FQGNSA. This chain's CDR3 is CASSFLGTGVYEQYF. CDR3 nucleotide sequence: TGTGCCAGCAGCTTTTTAGGGACAGGGGTTTACGAGCAGTACTTC.

The chain couples TRBV5-4 to TRBJ2-1; 10 nucleotides line up with TRBD2. After removal of 4 bases from V and 2 bases from J, the junction contained 3 bases not matched to a gene. This CDR3 spans 15 amino acids. Germline-derived CDR1 and CDR2 are SGHNT and YYREEE (reference sequence). CDR3 loop: CASSRTSGPYNEQFF. CDR3 in DNA: TGTGCCAGCAGCAGGACTAGCGGCCCCTACAATGAGCAGTTCTTC.

Turning to this clone: Other DNA sequences of this sample code for an identical CDR3. This chain joins TRBV7-2 and TRBJ1-2, with 10 positions matching TRBD1. V lost 1 base, J lost 4 bases, and 0 bases stayed unmatched. Germline loops: CDR1 SGHTA, CDR2 FQGNSA. The CDR3 loop spans 14 amino acids. The CDR3 nucleotides are TGTGCCAGCAGCTTAGGACAGGGGGCCTATGGCTACACCTTC. Its protein is CASSLGQGAYGYTF.

This clone was recorded only once. This rearrangement joins TRBV5-1 to TRBJ1-1; D unclear. This CDR3 spans 15 amino acids. Trimming removed 1 base at V and 2 bases at J, with 12 bases between. The germline V gene encodes CDR1 SGHRS and CDR2 YFSETQ. The CDR3 region is CASSLLFGENTEAFF. As DNA, the CDR3 is TGCGCCAGCAGCTTGCTGTTCGGGGAAAACACTGAAGCTTTCTTT. The full variable domain, rest sourced from reference TRBV5-1 and TRBJ1-1, is KAGVTQTPRYLIKTRGQQVTLSCSPISGHRSVSWYQQTPGQGLQFLFEYFSETQRNKGNFPGRFSGRQFSNSRSEMNVSTLELGDSALYLCASSLLFGENTEAFFGQGTRLTVV.

This clone turned up a few times. J is TRBJ2-7 and V is TRBV5-1, with TRBD1 identical over 11 bases. The V gene's germline CDR1 is SGHRS and CDR2 YFSETQ. CDR3 length equals 14 residues. V shed 4 bases and J 3 bases; nucleotides not matched to a gene: 3. The CDR3: CASSAGTGGYEQYF. CDR3 in DNA: TGCGCCAGCAGCGCGGGGACAGGGGGCTACGAGCAGTACTTC.

The J gene is TRBJ2-1, the V gene TRBV4-3; perhaps TRBD1 as D (6 bases). Germline CDR1 LGHNA, CDR2 YSLEER. The CDR3 has 14 amino acids. V lost 4 bases, J lost 1 base, and 8 bases lay in between. CDR3 in amino acids: CASSRQGSYNEQFF. CDR3 DNA sequence: TGCGCCAGCAGCCGTCAGGGGTCCTACAATGAGCAGTTCTTC.